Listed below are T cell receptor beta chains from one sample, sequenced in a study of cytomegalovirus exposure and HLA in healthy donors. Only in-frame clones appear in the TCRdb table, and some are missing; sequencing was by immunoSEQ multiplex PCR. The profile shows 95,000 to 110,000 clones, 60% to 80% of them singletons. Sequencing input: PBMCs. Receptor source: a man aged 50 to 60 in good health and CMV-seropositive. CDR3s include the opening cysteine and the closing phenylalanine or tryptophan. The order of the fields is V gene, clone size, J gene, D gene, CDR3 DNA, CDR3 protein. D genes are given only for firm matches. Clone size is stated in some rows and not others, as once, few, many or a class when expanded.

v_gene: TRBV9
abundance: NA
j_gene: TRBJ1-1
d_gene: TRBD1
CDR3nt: TGTGCCAGCAGCTCCCGGACAGGGACTGAAGCTTTCTTT
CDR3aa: CASSSRTGTEAFF

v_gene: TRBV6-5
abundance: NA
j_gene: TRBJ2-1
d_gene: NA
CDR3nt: TGTGCCAGCAGTTACTCGAGCCAGGGGTCTGAGCAGTTCTTC
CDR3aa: CASSYSSQGSEQFF

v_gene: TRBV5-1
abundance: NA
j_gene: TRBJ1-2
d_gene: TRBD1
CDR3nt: TGCGCCAGCAGCTTGCAATCCGGGACAGGGGTGGGCTACACCTTC
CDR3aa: CASSLQSGTGVGYTF

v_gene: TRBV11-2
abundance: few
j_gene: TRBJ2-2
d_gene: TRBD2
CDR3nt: TGTGCCAGCAGCTTAGGGACTAGCGGGAGACGTCGTACCGGGGAGCTGTTTTTT
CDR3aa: CASSLGTSGRRRTGELFF

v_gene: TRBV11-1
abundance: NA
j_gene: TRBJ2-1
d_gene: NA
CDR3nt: TGTGCCAGCAGTTTTACTAGTCCTACCAACAATGAGCAGTTCTTC
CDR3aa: CASSFTSPTNNEQFF

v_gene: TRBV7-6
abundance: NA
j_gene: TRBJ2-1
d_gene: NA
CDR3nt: TGTGCCAGCAGCTTAGATTCGTCAAGCGAGGGTTCCCAGTTCTTC
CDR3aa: CASSLDSSSEGSQFF

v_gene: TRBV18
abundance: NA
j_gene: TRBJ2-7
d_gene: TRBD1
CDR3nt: TGTGCCAGCTCAGACAGGGGACCGACCTACGAGCAGTACTTC
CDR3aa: CASSDRGPTYEQYF

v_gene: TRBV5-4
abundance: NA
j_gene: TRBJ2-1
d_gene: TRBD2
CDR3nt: TGTGCCAGCAGCGGCGCGGGAGGGAAAGGTAGGGATGAGCAGTTCTTC
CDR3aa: CASSGAGGKGRDEQFF

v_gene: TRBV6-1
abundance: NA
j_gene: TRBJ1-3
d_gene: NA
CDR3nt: TGTGCCAGCAGGACAGACGGAAACACCATATATTTT
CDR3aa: CASRTDGNTIYF

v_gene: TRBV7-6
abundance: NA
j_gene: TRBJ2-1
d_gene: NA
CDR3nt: TGTGCCAGCACCCTAATAAAGAGTGGTGAGCAGTTCTTC
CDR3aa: CASTLIKSGEQFF

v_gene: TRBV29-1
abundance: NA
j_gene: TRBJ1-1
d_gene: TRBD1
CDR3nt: TGCAGCGTTGGGACAGGGAACACTGAAGCTTTCTTT
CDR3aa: CSVGTGNTEAFF